This passage covers 7 T cell receptor beta chains from one sample sequenced in a study of blood T cell repertoires in COVID-19. This table comes from immunoSEQ multiplex PCR, and its TCRdb copy is limited to in-frame clones, with some not included. This sample has fewer than 350,000 clones; approximately 89% occur once, and the top ten carry about 9.9%. The sequenced material came from PBMCs or T cells enriched from blood (not recorded which). These receptors came from a woman in her thirties or forties who had recovered from COVID-19.

The rearrangement joins TRBV24-1 to TRBJ2-1; 14 bases align to TRBD2. V lost 1 base to trimming and J lost 0 bases; unmatched junction nucleotides: 1. The CDR3 covers 18 residues. Germline values: CDR1 KGHDR, CDR2 SFDVKD. In nucleotides, the CDR3 is TGTGCCACCAGTGATTTAGGGACTAGCGGGAGCTCCTACAATGAGCAGTTCTTC. Translation gives CATSDLGTSGSSYNEQFF.

The rearrangement links TRBV3-1 (or the pseudogene TRBV3-2) to TRBJ1-2; 7 positions agree with TRBD1. V lost 4 bases to trimming and J lost 3 bases; unmatched junction nucleotides: 11. This CDR3 has 16 amino acids. CDR1 is LGHDT and CDR2 is YNNKEL in the germline V gene (reference sequence). The CDR3 bases are TGTGCCAGCAGCCTACGCCTCCCAGACAGGGACTATGGCTACACCTTC. This sequence encodes CASSLRLPDRDYGYTF.

The chain uses TRBV12-3 or TRBV12-4 and TRBJ2-3; 9 nucleotides match TRBD1. This CDR3 comprises 11 residues. Trimming cost V 8 bases and J 9 bases; bases outside gene matches: 3. The DNA for the CDR3 is TGTGCCAGCCGACAGGGGGGAACGCAGTATTTT. Protein: CASRQGGTQYF.

This CDR3 is CASSRDRMSNQPQHF. DNA for the CDR3: TGTGCCAGCAGCAGGGACAGAATGAGCAATCAGCCCCAGCATTTT. The chain recombines TRBV21-1 with TRBJ1-5; the D call of TRBD1 is as the table states it, not checked on the DNA. TRBV21-1 is deemed a pseudogene. The CDR3 contains 15 residues.

CDR3: CASSLGLAGGTDTQYF. CDR3 nucleotide sequence: TGCGCCAGCAGCTTGGGACTAGCGGGAGGCACAGATACGCAGTATTTT. This chain links TRBV5-1 with TRBJ2-3; TRBD2 matches 12 bases. This CDR3 spans 16 amino acids. The germline V gene encodes CDR1 SGHRS and CDR2 YFSETQ. The trim removed 0 bases at V and 1 base at J, leaving 0 bases unmatched.

The V and J genes are TRBV19 and TRBJ1-5; weak D call: TRBD1 (5 bases). V gave up 5 bases and J gave up 0 bases, with 11 bases separating them. The CDR3 extends over 15 amino acids. Germline V gene lookup returns CDR1 LNHDA and CDR2 SQIVND (reference sequence). The CDR3 nucleotides read TGTGCCAGTAGTGGGTGGGGCCTTAGCAATCAGCCCCAGCATTTT. Its protein is CASSGWGLSNQPQHF.

The chain couples TRBV6-6 to TRBJ2-1, with D possibly matching TRBD1 (5 bases). The CDR3 covers 12 residues. Germline V gene data show CDR1 as MNHNY and CDR2 as SVGAGI (reference sequence). Between the trimmed V and J ends, which lost 6 bases and 4 bases, there was a span of 7 bases. CDR3 nucleotides: TGTGCCAGCAGCAAGGGGTACAATGAGCAGTTCTTC. It is translated as CASSKGYNEQFF.